This T cell receptor (beta chain) was sequenced during a study of T cell changes during pregnancy in multiple sclerosis. J gave up 7 bases and V 7 bases, and 8 bases lay outside the gene matches. Germline V CDR1 and CDR2: SGHVS, FNYEAQ. This CDR3 comprises 13 residues. Method: immunoSEQ multiplex PCR; TCRdb's copy keeps in-frame clones and lacks some. The sample has about 79,000 clones; over 85% are singletons. This clone was recorded once. This chain uses TRBV7-6 with TRBJ2-3; 7 positions match TRBD2. The receptor was derived from a female donor in good health, enrolled as a control in a pregnancy study. The sample in question was peripheral blood, obtained in the second trimester of pregnancy. The CDR3 protein is CASTPTGGHTQYF. The DNA of the CDR3 is TGTGCCAGCACCCCCACGGGGGGTCATACGCAGTATTTT.